These 32 T cell receptor beta chains were all obtained from the same sample, sequenced in a study of blood T cell repertoires in COVID-19. The method was immunoSEQ multiplex PCR; TCRdb's version includes in-frame clones alone and lacks a portion of them. The data show 95,000 to 150,000 clones, 80% to 85% seen once. Sample: PBMCs or T cells enriched from blood (not recorded which). The receptors derive from a woman aged 25 to 39 who had recovered from COVID-19.

This clone has only one observation. The chain joins TRBV14 to TRBJ2-1; 9 bases align to TRBD2. V shed 3 bases and J 8 bases; nucleotides not matched to a gene: 8. The CDR3 consists of 15 residues. Germline CDR1 is SGHDN and CDR2 is FVKESK. CDR3 nucleotides: TGTGCCAGCAGCCAGACTAGCGGCCGGCGGTATGAGCAGTTCTTC. It specifies CASSQTSGRRYEQFF.

This chain uses TRBV7-3 with TRBJ2-1; 7 bases map to TRBD2. Trimming at V came to 1 base and at J to 9 bases, leaving 9 bases not matched to a gene. The CDR3 consists of 15 residues. Germline CDR1 and CDR2: SGHTA and FQGTGA. Here the CDR3 reads CASSLRGDGGIEQFF. CDR3 coding DNA: TGTGCCAGCAGCTTAAGAGGTGACGGGGGGATTGAGCAGTTCTTC.

The chain is built from TRBV30 and TRBJ2-7, with 8 bases that match TRBD1. The V gene end was trimmed by 5 bases and the J gene end by 5 bases; junction bases not matched to a gene: 8. The CDR3 has 13 residues. Per the germline V gene, CDR1 is GTSNPN and CDR2 is SVGIG (reference sequence). The CDR3 DNA sequence: TGTGCCTGGGCCCCGGACAGGGACCACGAGCAGTACTTC. Its protein is CAWAPDRDHEQYF.

Only one count was recorded for this clone. The V call is TRBV4-1, the J call TRBJ2-7; 10 bases match TRBD2. Trimming took 1 base from V and 5 from J; bases not matched to a gene: 5. The CDR3 totals 15 residues. Looked up from germline, CDR1 is MGHRA and CDR2 is YSYEKL. In nucleotides, the CDR3 is TGCGCCAGCAGCCAAGGACCCACTAGCGGGAACGAGCAGTACTTC. Its translation: CASSQGPTSGNEQYF.

The table lists this clone with a few counts. This rearrangement joins TRBV7-2 to TRBJ2-5, with 7 bases that match TRBD2. The junction had 7 bases not matched to a gene; V was cut back by 3 bases and J by 3 bases. Per germline, CDR1 SGHTA and CDR2 FQGNSA. CDR3 size: 15 residues. In DNA form, the CDR3 reads TGTGCCAGCAGCTTCCGCGGGAGTGGAAAAGAGACCCAGTACTTC. Its protein product is CASSFRGSGKETQYF.

This clone has only one observation. This rearrangement joins TRBV4-1 to TRBJ1-2; no firm D call. The CDR3 is 14 residues long. Looked up from germline, CDR1 is MGHRA and CDR2 is YSYEKL. The ends were cut back, 2 bases at V and 7 bases at J, with 14 bases in the middle. CDR3 DNA: TGCGCCAGCAGCCAATCCCCCGGAGATGGTGGCTACACCTTC. Its translation: CASSQSPGDGGYTF.

The chain uses TRBV6-2 or TRBV6-3 and TRBJ2-5; maybe TRBD1 (6 bases). The germline V gene has CDR1 MNHEY and CDR2 SVGEGT. The CDR3 loop spans 17 amino acids. Trimming removed 0 bases from V and 2 bases from J, with 16 bases in between. CDR3 protein: CASSYSLGAMGQETQYF. The CDR3 DNA is TGTGCCAGCAGTTACTCCTTGGGGGCGATGGGACAAGAGACCCAGTACTTC.

The CDR3 protein is CASSQRQGSYNSPLHF. As DNA, the CDR3 is TGTGCCAGCAGCCAAAGACAGGGCTCCTATAATTCACCCCTCCACTTT. The chain carries TRBV14 and TRBJ1-6; 7 positions agree with TRBD1. The V gene end was trimmed by 2 bases and the J gene end by 0 bases; junction bases not matched to a gene: 1. The CDR3 is 16 residues long. CDR1 and CDR2 from the germline V gene are SGHDN and FVKESK.

The V and J genes are TRBV30 and TRBJ1-6, with a weak D call TRBD1 (6 bases). There are 14 residues in the CDR3. V was clipped by 4 bases and J by 6 bases, with 13 bases between them. Germline lookup yields CDR1 GTSNPN and CDR2 SVGIG (reference sequence). CDR3 in DNA: TGTGCCTGGACCCGGGGGGGGCCTAATTCACCCCTCCACTTT. It is translated as CAWTRGGPNSPLHF.

The chain couples TRBV2 to TRBJ2-7; tentatively, D is TRBD1 (6 bases). CDR3 length equals 13 residues. CDR1 is SNHLY, CDR2 FYNNEI, per germline. The V gene lost 5 bases and the J gene lost 1 base, with 9 bases spanning the gap. This CDR3 is CASSYGQSYEQYF. DNA for the CDR3: TGTGCCAGCAGTTATGGACAGTCCTACGAGCAGTACTTC.

This chain connects TRBV28 to TRBJ1-4, with no clear D. The CDR3 has 15 amino acids. V was cut by 2 bases and J by 8 bases, with 15 bases left in between. Germline V gene lookup returns CDR1 MDHEN and CDR2 SYDVKM. The CDR3 bases are TGTGCCAGCAGTTTACTGGGATCCGGGAACGAAAAACTGTTTTTT. This sequence encodes CASSLLGSGNEKLFF.

CDR3 nucleotides: TGTGCCAGCAGCCCGACACTAGCGGGAGGGTCGAATGAGCAGTTCTTC. It is translated as CASSPTLAGGSNEQFF. This chain joins TRBV27 and TRBJ2-1, with 13 bases fitting TRBD2. The J segment lost 7 bases and the V segment lost 6 bases, leaving 9 bases of the junction unmatched. This CDR3 is 16 amino acids long. Germline CDR1 MNHEY, CDR2 SMNVEV (reference sequence).

The J gene is TRBJ1-6, the V gene TRBV4-3; D is unclear. This CDR3 is 15 amino acids long. Germline V CDR1 and CDR2: LGHNA, YSLEER. V lost 2 bases, J lost 5 bases, and 10 bases lay in between. The CDR3 loop reads CASSQREPHNSPLHF. The DNA for the CDR3 is TGCGCCAGCAGCCAACGCGAACCGCATAATTCACCCCTCCACTTT.

The rearrangement links TRBV6-5 to TRBJ1-1; D gene uncertain. Trimming stripped 0 bases from V and 0 bases from J, with 5 bases between. The CDR3 is made up of 14 amino acids. Per germline, CDR1 MNHEY and CDR2 SVGAGI. CDR3 nucleotide sequence: TGTGCCAGCAGTTACTCGGGAGTGAACACTGAAGCTTTCTTT. Protein sequence: CASSYSGVNTEAFF.

The chain links TRBV5-1 to TRBJ1-2; TRBD1 matches 7 bases. Germline CDR1 SGHRS, CDR2 YFSETQ. V gave up 5 bases and J gave up 6 bases; unmatched junction bases: 7. The CDR3 is made up of 13 amino acids. The CDR3 loop is CASSSQGVNGYTF. Here the CDR3 DNA reads TGCGCCAGCAGTTCCCAGGGGGTAAATGGCTACACCTTC.

The chain is built from TRBV5-1 and TRBJ1-1; TRBD1 might be the D (5 bases). The germline V gene encodes CDR1 SGHRS and CDR2 YFSETQ. Between the trimmed V and J ends, which lost 3 bases and 4 bases, there was a span of 13 bases. The CDR3 runs 14 residues. CDR3 nucleotides: TGCGCCAGCAGCTCCCAAGTCGGGGGCACTGAAGCTTTCTTT. This translates into CASSSQVGGTEAFF. Using reference TRBV5-1 and TRBJ1-1 for the parts outside the CDR3, the full variable domain is KAGVTQTPRYLIKTRGQQVTLSCSPISGHRSVSWYQQTPGQGLQFLFEYFSETQRNKGNFPGRFSGRQFSNSRSEMNVSTLELGDSALYLCASSSQVGGTEAFFGQGTRLTVV.

This clone was detected many times. The chain employs TRBV6-2 or TRBV6-3 and TRBJ2-5; D perhaps matches TRBD2 (6 bases). Trimming took off 4 bases at V and 7 bases at J, with 16 bases between the two ends. Germline lookup yields CDR1 MNHEY and CDR2 SVGEGT. The CDR3 is made up of 14 amino acids. For the CDR3, the DNA is TGTGCCAGCAGTTCCCCGGCGGGGTCAGGGACCCAGTACTTC. This gives the protein CASSSPAGSGTQYF.

The sample holds one count of this clone. The genes are TRBV2 and TRBJ2-7; tentative D call: TRBD2 (6 bases). The CDR3 totals 16 residues. Germline values: CDR1 SNHLY, CDR2 FYNNEI. The V and J ends lost 7 bases and 6 bases respectively, with 25 bases between them. In nucleotides, the CDR3 is TGTGCCAGCACGTTCATTTCTCCAAGGCAGGGAGGCGAGCAGTACTTC. Amino acid sequence: CASTFISPRQGGEQYF.

The V call is TRBV6-6, the J call TRBJ1-2, with 8 nucleotides matching TRBD1. This CDR3 is built from 16 residues. After removal of 5 bases from V and 1 base from J, the junction contained 9 bases not matched to a gene. CDR1 is MNHNY and CDR2 is SVGAGI in the germline V gene (reference sequence). CDR3: CASSRQGKSLNYGYTF. The CDR3 DNA reads TGTGCCAGCAGTCGACAGGGGAAGTCCCTTAACTATGGCTACACCTTC.

Worth noting for this clone: A read error may produce the germline difference seen at one junction end. The chain carries TRBV30 and TRBJ2-4; 13 nucleotides match TRBD2. CDR3 length: 14 residues. CDR1 GTSNPN and CDR2 SVGIG come from the germline V gene (reference sequence). For the CDR3, the DNA is TGTGCCTGGAGTTCTTTACTAGCGGGAGGGCCTAGGAACTTC. Translated, it gives CAWSSLLAGGPRNF.

The chain employs TRBV28 and TRBJ1-6, with 7 bases that match TRBD1. Trimming took 8 bases from V and 0 from J; bases not matched to a gene: 10. This CDR3 spans 17 amino acids. Germline V gives CDR1 MDHEN, CDR2 SYDVKM. The chain's CDR3 is CASSRGQLDSYNSPLHF. The DNA of the CDR3 is TGTGCCAGCTCCCGGGGACAGCTTGACTCCTATAATTCACCCCTCCACTTT.

The rearrangement uses TRBV5-5 and TRBJ2-2, with 7 bases matching TRBD2. Germline CDR1 reads SGHKS; CDR2 reads YYEKEE (reference sequence). V trimming: 0 bases; J trimming: 8 bases; junction bases outside the gene matches: 10. There are 16 residues in the CDR3. The CDR3 sequence is CASSLGAGRDSGELFF. CDR3 bases: TGTGCCAGCAGCTTGGGAGCGGGGCGGGATTCGGGGGAGCTGTTTTTT.

V is TRBV5-4 and J is TRBJ1-1; the D is unclear. From germline, CDR1 is SGHNT and CDR2 YYREEE (reference sequence). CDR3 length: 15 amino acids. Trimming removed 4 bases at V and 0 bases at J, with 13 bases between. The CDR3 nucleotides read TGTGCCAGCAGCCCCCCCCTCGAGGTGAACACTGAAGCTTTCTTT. It codes for CASSPPLEVNTEAFF. Complete variable domain (other parts from reference TRBV5-4 and TRBJ1-1): ETGVTQSPTHLIKTRGQQVTLRCSSQSGHNTVSWYQQALGQGPQFIFQYYREEENGRGNFPPRFSGLQFPNYSSELNVNALELDDSALYLCASSPPLEVNTEAFFGQGTRLTVV.

This chain uses TRBV28 with TRBJ2-5, with no clear D. The CDR3 is 13 residues long. V gave up 2 bases and J gave up 2 bases, with 6 bases separating them. In germline, CDR1 is MDHEN, CDR2 SYDVKM. As DNA, the CDR3 is TGTGCCAGCAGTTTAGGGCAGCAAGAGACCCAGTACTTC. Protein sequence: CASSLGQQETQYF.

This clone was observed a single time. The chain recombines TRBV28 with TRBJ1-1, with D hard to call. The CDR3 is 14 amino acids. V was trimmed by 3 bases and J by 1 base, leaving 9 bases between them. In germline, CDR1 is MDHEN, CDR2 SYDVKM. As DNA, the CDR3 is TGTGCCAGCAGTTTGGGCAGTCCGAACACTGAAGCTTTCTTT. This encodes CASSLGSPNTEAFF.

Notes on this clone: The junction departs from germline at one end; a sequencing error may be responsible. The rearrangement joins TRBV13 to TRBJ2-3; D may be TRBD1 (5 bases). CDR1 and CDR2 (germline): PRHDT, FYEKMQ (reference sequence). CDR3 size: 15 residues. CDR3 loop: CASSLGALVGDTQYF. CDR3 DNA sequence: TGTGCCAGCAGCCTAGGGGCGCTAGTCGGGGATACGCAGTATTTT. The whole variable domain, filled in from reference TRBV13 and TRBJ2-3, reads AAGVIQSPRHLIKEKRETATLKCYPIPRHDTVYWYQQGPGQDPQFLISFYEKMQSDKGSIPDRFSAQQFSDYHSELNMSSLELGDSALYFCASSLGALVGDTQYFGPGTRLTVL.

This clone was recorded a few times. The V call is TRBV19, the J call TRBJ2-7, with no clear D. The CDR3 contains 13 residues. CDR1 and CDR2 from the germline V gene are LNHDA and SQIVND (reference sequence). Trimming took 5 bases from V and 2 from J, leaving 10 bases between them. In DNA, the CDR3 is TGTGCCAGTAGTCGACACACAGCCTACGAGCAGTACTTC. This codes for CASSRHTAYEQYF.

This chain uses TRBV19 with TRBJ2-2; D is unclear. The V end was cut by 10 bases, the J end by 0 bases, with 9 bases between. CDR1 is LNHDA and CDR2 is SQIVND in the germline V gene (reference sequence). This CDR3 contains 13 residues. The CDR3 here is CATRHANTGELFF. DNA for the CDR3: TGTGCCACCCGACACGCGAACACCGGGGAGCTGTTTTTT.

V usage is TRBV18 and J usage is TRBJ1-1; D might be TRBD1 (6 bases). Germline CDR1 and CDR2: KGHSH and LQKENI. Trimming pared 6 bases from V and 1 base from J, leaving 12 bases between. CDR3 size: 14 residues. The CDR3 DNA reads as TGTGCCAGCTCCGTGGGGGCGGGGAACACTGAAGCTTTCTTT. Translating gives CASSVGAGNTEAFF. The full variable domain, with the rest looked up from reference TRBV18 and TRBJ1-1, is NAGVMQNPRHLVRRRGQEARLRCSPMKGHSHVYWYRQLPEEGLKFMVYLQKENIIDESGMPKERFSAEFPKEGPSILRIQQVVRGDSAAYFCASSVGAGNTEAFFGQGTRLTVV.

This rearrangement joins TRBV5-4 to TRBJ1-1, with D maybe TRBD1 (6 bases). V dropped 4 bases and J dropped 7 bases, with 23 bases sitting between them. The germline CDR1 and CDR2 sequences are SGHNT and YYREEE (reference sequence). This CDR3 spans 16 amino acids. The CDR3 nucleotides read TGTGCCAGCAGCGTGCTGCGTCGGGACATGCGTTATGAAGCTTTCTTT. It translates to CASSVLRRDMRYEAFF. Filled out from reference TRBV5-4 and TRBJ1-1, the complete variable domain reads ETGVTQSPTHLIKTRGQQVTLRCSSQSGHNTVSWYQQALGQGPQFIFQYYREEENGRGNFPPRFSGLQFPNYSSELNVNALELDDSALYLCASSVLRRDMRYEAFFGQGTRLTVV.

This sequence joins TRBV9 and TRBJ1-3; D is uncertain. V was pared by 7 bases and J by 2 bases, with 10 bases between. CDR1 SGDLS and CDR2 YYNGEE come from the germline V gene. This CDR3 has 13 amino acids. In DNA form, the CDR3 reads TGTGCCAGCGACCGAGGAGCTGGAAACACCATATATTTT. Its translation is CASDRGAGNTIYF.

This clone has just a few counts. V usage is TRBV28 and J usage is TRBJ1-2; TRBD1 matches 9 bases. V lost 6 bases and J lost 9; bases outside the gene matches: 8. This CDR3 contains 13 residues. Germline values: CDR1 MDHEN, CDR2 SYDVKM. The CDR3 loop reads CASSFRQGVSYTF. In DNA form, the CDR3 reads TGTGCCAGCAGCTTTCGACAGGGGGTCAGCTACACCTTC.